These 27 T cell receptor beta chains share one sample of origin, sequenced in a study of blood T cell repertoires in COVID-19. The repertoire was sequenced with immunoSEQ multiplex PCR; TCRdb's copy has only in-frame clones and lacks some. The profile shows roughly 180,000 clones, more than 65% of them singletons. Sequencing was done on a sample of peripheral blood. The receptors shown here come from a woman in her sixties with COVID-19, enrolled during active disease.

The chain is built from TRBV5-1 and TRBJ2-1; 12 positions match TRBD2. Germline lookup yields CDR1 SGHRS and CDR2 YFSETQ. Losses at the gene ends were 5 bases for V and 13 bases for J; bases not matched to a gene: 13. The length of the CDR3 is 15 residues. CDR3 loop: CASSDTSGGPVGQFF. The CDR3 DNA reads TGCGCCAGCAGTGATACTAGCGGGGGGCCGGTGGGACAGTTCTTC.

On this clone itself: Other DNA sequences within the sample encode an identical CDR3. CDR3 sequence (DNA): TGTGCCAGCAGCCTACAGGGAGCCAACACCGGGGAGCTGTTTTTT. Translation gives CASSLQGANTGELFF. The chain joins TRBV7-3 to TRBJ2-2, with a tentative D call TRBD1 (6 bases). The germline CDR1 and CDR2 sequences are SGHTA and FQGTGA. Trimming pared 5 bases from V and 2 bases from J, leaving 12 bases between. The CDR3 sequence is 15 residues long.

The V gene is TRBV23-1, the J gene TRBJ1-5, with 8 bases fitting TRBD1. TRBV23-1 is treated as an ORF (open reading frame) with a function not yet certain. The CDR3 has 19 amino acids. J gave up 1 base and V 2 bases, and 13 bases lay outside the gene matches. CDR3 nucleotides: TGCGCCAGCAGTCAAATTCGACTCCCAGGGGGCAGGAGCAATCAGCCCCAGCATTTT. Translating gives CASSQIRLPGGRSNQPQHF.

The V and J genes are TRBV6-5 and TRBJ1-5; 8 positions match TRBD1. From germline, CDR1 is MNHEY and CDR2 SVGAGI. The CDR3 length is 14 residues. V trimming: 6 bases; J trimming: 0 bases; junction bases outside the gene matches: 1. CDR3: CASRDRASNQPQHF. DNA of the CDR3: TGTGCCAGCAGGGACAGGGCTAGCAATCAGCCCCAGCATTTT.

The rearrangement joins TRBV5-7 to TRBJ1-2; 8 bases match TRBD1. TRBV5-7 is identified as an open reading frame with a role that is uncertain. The CDR3 extends over 14 amino acids. The J segment lost 6 bases and the V segment lost 4 bases, leaving 8 bases of the junction unmatched. This chain's CDR3 is CASSDLRGPDGYTF. The CDR3 region has the DNA TGTGCCAGCAGCGACCTCAGGGGGCCAGATGGCTACACCTTC.

Concerning this clone: This sample includes further DNA sequences coding for the same CDR3. The rearrangement joins TRBV2 to TRBJ2-3; D unclear. The CDR3 sequence is 14 residues long. Germline V gives CDR1 SNHLY, CDR2 FYNNEI. V lost 4 bases and J lost 0, with 8 bases in between. The CDR3 reads CASSVRPSTDTQYF. In DNA form, the CDR3 reads TGTGCCAGCAGTGTCAGGCCGAGCACAGATACGCAGTATTTT.

The gene calls are TRBV2 and TRBJ2-7; 7 bases line up with TRBD1. This CDR3 is built from 13 residues. In germline, CDR1 is SNHLY, CDR2 FYNNEI. The trim removed 6 bases at V and 5 bases at J, leaving 7 bases unmatched. DNA of the CDR3: TGTGCCAGCAGCAGACAGGGTAACCACGAGCAGTACTTC. Translating it yields CASSRQGNHEQYF.

The CDR3 is CASTPDRGGTGELFF. As DNA, the CDR3 is TGTGCCAGCACCCCGGACAGGGGAGGCACCGGGGAGCTGTTTTTT. V usage is TRBV6-4 and J usage is TRBJ2-2; 9 nucleotides line up with TRBD1. This CDR3 is built from 15 residues. Germline CDR1 MRHNA, CDR2 SNTAGT. Germline trimming cut 7 bases from V and 4 bases from J; bases unmatched to any gene: 7.

The rearrangement links TRBV7-6 to TRBJ1-3, with D perhaps TRBD1 (5 bases). The CDR3 extends over 16 amino acids. The V and J ends lost 2 bases and 2 bases respectively, with 13 bases between them. Germline lookup yields CDR1 SGHVS and CDR2 FNYEAQ. CDR3: CASSLTGSGPGNTIYF. Written as DNA, the CDR3 is TGTGCCAGCAGCTTAACAGGCTCCGGACCTGGAAACACCATATATTTT.

The chain couples TRBV6-5 to TRBJ1-2; no definite D call. The CDR3 is 13 amino acids. The V and J ends lost 2 bases and 8 bases respectively, with 12 bases between them. Germline assignment: CDR1 MNHEY and CDR2 SVGAGI. Here the CDR3 DNA reads TGTGCCAGCAGTTACGGAGGGCCGGGCGGCTACACCTTC. It encodes CASSYGGPGGYTF.

The chain employs TRBV30 and TRBJ2-2; the match to TRBD2 covers 12 bases. Germline lookup yields CDR1 GTSNPN and CDR2 SVGIG (reference sequence). Trimming cost V 1 base and J 8 bases; bases outside gene matches: 5. This CDR3 spans 15 amino acids. CDR3 residues: CAWSGLAGVEGELFF. CDR3 nucleotide sequence: TGTGCCTGGAGTGGACTAGCGGGAGTAGAGGGGGAGCTGTTTTTT.

This chain uses TRBV7-2 with TRBJ2-6; D gene ambiguous. This CDR3 spans 14 amino acids. V shed 7 bases and J shed 0 bases, with 7 bases lying between them. Germline CDR1 SGHTA, CDR2 FQGNSA. The CDR3 DNA reads as TGTGCCAGCACCGTAGACTCTGGGGCCAACGTCCTGACTTTC. This encodes CASTVDSGANVLTF.

There are many counts of this clone. V gene TRBV6-5 combines with J gene TRBJ2-3, with 8 bases lining up with TRBD2. The CDR3 covers 15 residues. Trimming cost V 7 bases and J 4 bases; bases outside gene matches: 10. CDR1 is MNHEY, CDR2 SVGAGI, per germline. The CDR3 DNA is TGTGCCAGCACTAATCTCCTCGGGGGGGCAGATACGCAGTATTTT. Translating gives CASTNLLGGADTQYF.

This clone was counted between two and nine times. Written as DNA, the CDR3 is TGCGCCAGCAGCCCAGGGGGCGCGGTCCCCGGGGAGCTGTTTTTT. Its protein is CASSPGGAVPGELFF. The chain is built from TRBV5-1 and TRBJ2-2; 8 nucleotides agree with TRBD1. CDR1 is SGHRS, CDR2 YFSETQ, per germline. CDR3 length equals 15 residues. V was clipped by 4 bases and J by 6 bases; unmatched bases: 8.

The CDR3 nucleotides read TGTGCCAGCAGCCAAGATCGTGAGTCTTCTGGAAACACCATATATTTT. Amino acids: CASSQDRESSGNTIYF. The chain is built from TRBV4-2 and TRBJ1-3; D unclear. V lost 0 bases and J 1 base, leaving 10 bases between the germline ends. Germline V lookup: CDR1 LGHNA, CDR2 YNFKEQ. The CDR3 has 16 residues.

This clone was seen a few times. The chain has TRBV30 and TRBJ2-5, with a tentative D call TRBD1 (6 bases). The V end lost 0 bases, the J end lost 1 base, and 9 bases lay between the germline ends. CDR3 size: 14 residues. The germline CDR1 and CDR2 sequences are GTSNPN and SVGIG (reference sequence). The CDR3 DNA reads TGTGCCTGGAGTGTAATGGGGGCCCAAGAGACCCAGTACTTC. Its protein is CAWSVMGAQETQYF.

The chain employs TRBV9 and TRBJ2-7, with unresolved D. Trimming removed 1 base from V and 0 bases from J, with 8 bases in between. The V gene's germline CDR1 is SGDLS and CDR2 YYNGEE. The CDR3 contains 14 residues. CDR3 coding DNA: TGTGCCAGCAGCGTATCATACGGCTCCTACGAGCAGTACTTC. It translates to CASSVSYGSYEQYF.

This clone was observed a few times. The gene calls are TRBV3-1 (or the pseudogene TRBV3-2) and TRBJ2-1; 7 bases line up with TRBD2. V shed 0 bases, J shed 6 bases, and the junction held 5 bases outside the gene matches. The CDR3 has 15 residues. Per the germline V gene, CDR1 is LGHDT and CDR2 is YNNKEL (reference sequence). CDR3 sequence: CASSQEGEGFNEQFF. CDR3 nucleotides: TGTGCCAGCAGCCAAGAGGGGGAGGGTTTCAATGAGCAGTTCTTC.

The V gene is TRBV7-9, the J gene TRBJ2-1; 10 bases agree with TRBD1. Trimming at V came to 3 bases and at J to 7 bases, leaving 9 bases not matched to a gene. Per the germline V gene, CDR1 is SEHNR and CDR2 is FQNEAQ (reference sequence). CDR3 length: 16 amino acids. This CDR3 reads CASSFPGQGRGNEQFF. CDR3 nucleotides: TGTGCCAGCAGCTTTCCGGGACAGGGGAGGGGTAATGAGCAGTTCTTC.

The chain carries TRBV6-1 and TRBJ2-7; tentative D call: TRBD2 (5 bases). This CDR3 comprises 13 residues. Germline CDR1 MNHNS, CDR2 SASEGT. V lost 4 bases and J 2 bases, leaving 9 bases between the germline ends. CDR3 sequence (DNA): TGTGCCAGCAGTGTAGCGCAGACCTACGAGCAGTACGTC. Translation: CASSVAQTYEQYV.

The chain joins TRBV9 to TRBJ1-1; D gene unclear. V lost 5 bases, J lost 4 bases, and 12 bases lay in between. The CDR3 sequence is 13 residues long. CDR1 SGDLS and CDR2 YYNGEE come from the germline V gene. The CDR3 region is CASSSDSATEAFF. The CDR3 nucleotides are TGTGCCAGCAGTTCAGACTCGGCCACTGAAGCTTTCTTT.

The CDR3 nucleotides read TGTGCCAGCAGGGTACAGGGGGCGAGGGGAAAACTGTTTTTT. The encoded protein is CASRVQGARGKLFF. This chain connects TRBV6-5 to TRBJ1-4, with 9 nucleotides matching TRBD1. Germline CDR1 MNHEY, CDR2 SVGAGI. The length of the CDR3 is 14 residues. Trimming removed 6 bases from V and 10 bases from J; junction bases left unmatched: 9.

The gene calls are TRBV10-3 and TRBJ2-1, with 7 bases fitting TRBD2. CDR3 length: 15 amino acids. J lost 2 bases, V lost 6 bases, and 7 bases had no gene match. CDR1 and CDR2 (germline): ENHRY, SYGVKD. The CDR3 DNA follows: TGTGCCATCAGCAGTCAAGCGGGAACCTACAATGAGCAGTTCTTC. Protein: CAISSQAGTYNEQFF.

This clone occurred a few times. This chain uses TRBV29-1 with TRBJ2-1; possibly TRBD1 for D (6 bases). The germline V gene has CDR1 SQVTM and CDR2 ANQGSEA. Between the trimmed V and J ends, which lost 6 bases and 3 bases, there was a span of 12 bases. This CDR3 region has 13 residues. The CDR3 nucleotides read TGCAGCGTGTGGCAGGGGATCTACAATGAGCAGTTCTTC. Translating gives CSVWQGIYNEQFF.

The rearrangement links TRBV2 to TRBJ2-7; D call uncertain. There are 14 residues in the CDR3. V lost 4 bases and J 3 bases, leaving 13 bases between the germline ends. CDR1 and CDR2 from the germline V gene are SNHLY and FYNNEI. In DNA, the CDR3 is TGTGCCAGCAGTGTTAACAGAGAATTCTACGAGCAGTACGTC. Translating it yields CASSVNREFYEQYV.

The V gene is TRBV7-2, the J gene TRBJ2-2; D perhaps matches TRBD2 (6 bases). The CDR3 contains 16 residues. The germline V and J ends were trimmed by 2 bases and 0 bases, with 10 bases remaining between them. Germline CDR1 is SGHTA and CDR2 is FQGNSA. The CDR3 protein is CASSLSPGANTGELFF. The CDR3 DNA is TGTGCCAGCAGCTTATCACCGGGGGCGAACACCGGGGAGCTGTTTTTT.

The gene calls are TRBV19 and TRBJ2-3; D might be TRBD2 (5 bases). V was shortened by 6 bases and J by 0 bases, with 7 bases between the two germline ends. Per germline, CDR1 LNHDA and CDR2 SQIVND (reference sequence). CDR3 size: 13 residues. The CDR3 nucleotides read TGTGCCAGTAGGAGCGGTAGCACAGATACGCAGTATTTT. Its protein product is CASRSGSTDTQYF. Full variable domain (outside the CDR3, taken from reference TRBV19 and TRBJ2-3): DGGITQSPKYLFRKEGQNVTLSCEQNLNHDAMYWYRQDPGQGLRLIYYSQIVNDFQKGDIAEGYSVSREKKESFPLTVTSAQKNPTAFYLCASRSGSTDTQYFGPGTRLTVL.